This passage covers 6 T cell receptor beta chains from one sample sequenced in a study of T cells in Graves' hyperthyroidism and ophthalmopathy. What was amplified from RNA transcripts were TCR beta CDR3 regions. The study used the HTBI primer set for a first-round RT-PCR of the TCR CDR3. TCRdb reprocessed the multiplex PCR reads with MiXCR, giving one entry per CDR3 protein. The sample shows 370,000 or so distinct CDR3 sequences, approximately 14% of them seen only once. The specimen sequenced was blood. These receptors originate from a woman aged 18-29 years with Graves' hyperthyroidism that later progressed to Graves' ophthalmopathy.

This clonotype was seen many times. The chain couples TRBV11-2 to TRBJ1-2; D is unresolved. The V end was cut by 2 bases, the J end by 2 bases, with 6 bases between. The germline gives CDR1 SGHAT, CDR2 FQNNGV. The CDR3 runs to 13 residues. CDR3 amino acids: CASSLPGNYGYTF. The CDR3 nucleotides read TGTGCCAGCAGCTTACCCGGGAACTATGGCTACACCTTC.

This clonotype came up many times. V is TRBV7-9 and J is TRBJ2-5; 13 nucleotides align to TRBD2. CDR1 SEHNR and CDR2 FQNEAQ come from the germline V gene (reference sequence). This CDR3 has 16 amino acids. The V segment lost 5 bases and the J segment 5 bases; nucleotides outside the gene matches: 8. This chain's CDR3 is CASSPGTSGVWETQYF. CDR3 coding DNA: TGTGCCAGCAGCCCCGGGACTAGCGGGGTTTGGGAGACCCAGTACTTC.

In this sample, this clonotype turned up many times. The rearrangement joins TRBV28 to TRBJ2-7, with 7 positions matching TRBD2. Germline V CDR1 and CDR2: MDHEN, SYDVKM. The CDR3 sequence is 11 residues long. Germline trimming cut 3 bases from V and 11 bases from J; bases unmatched to any gene: 4. CDR3 in amino acids: CASSFPGGEYF. In nucleotides, the CDR3 is TGTGCCAGCAGTTTTCCGGGAGGAGAGTACTTC.

This clonotype was seen many times. The rearrangement joins TRBV24-1 to TRBJ2-1; tentative D call: TRBD2 (5 bases). CDR3 length equals 17 residues. With 5 bases removed from V and 0 bases from J, the gap between germline ends came to 16 bases. Germline loops: CDR1 KGHDR, CDR2 SFDVKD. The CDR3 is CATSGIRGPSSYNEQFF. The CDR3 nucleotides read TGTGCCACCAGTGGGATTAGAGGGCCGAGCTCCTACAATGAGCAGTTCTTC.

This clonotype was detected a few times. The genes are TRBV19 and TRBJ2-7; perhaps D is TRBD1 or TRBD2 (6 bases each). Between the trimmed V and J ends, which lost 4 bases and 3 bases, there was a span of 19 bases. CDR3 size: 16 residues. CDR1 LNHDA and CDR2 SQIVND come from the germline V gene (reference sequence). The CDR3 DNA sequence: TGTGCCAGTAGTACCCCTGGAGGGACAAATCACTACGAGCAGTACTTC. Translated: CASSTPGGTNHYEQYF.

This sequence joins TRBV24-1 and TRBJ2-1, with D perhaps matching TRBD1 or TRBD2 (5 bases each). CDR3 length: 15 residues. Germline CDR1 and CDR2: KGHDR and SFDVKD. V was shortened by 4 bases and J by 7 bases, with 16 bases between the two germline ends. CDR3 DNA sequence: TGTGCCACCAGTGAAACCGGGACGTGGGAGAATGAGCAGTTCTTC. This sequence encodes CATSETGTWENEQFF.